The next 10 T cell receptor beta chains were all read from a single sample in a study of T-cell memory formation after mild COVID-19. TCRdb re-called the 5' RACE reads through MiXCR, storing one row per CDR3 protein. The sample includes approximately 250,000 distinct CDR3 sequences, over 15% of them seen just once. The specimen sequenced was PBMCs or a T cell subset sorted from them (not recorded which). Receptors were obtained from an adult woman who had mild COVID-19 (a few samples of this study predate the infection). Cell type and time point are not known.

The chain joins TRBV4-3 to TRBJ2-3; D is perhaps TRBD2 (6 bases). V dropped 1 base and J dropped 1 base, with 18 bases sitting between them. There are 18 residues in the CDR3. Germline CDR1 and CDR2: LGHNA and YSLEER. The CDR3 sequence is CASSQAYTGSIGTDTQYF. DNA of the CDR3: TGCGCCAGCAGCCAAGCTTACACCGGGAGTATAGGCACAGATACGCAGTATTTT.

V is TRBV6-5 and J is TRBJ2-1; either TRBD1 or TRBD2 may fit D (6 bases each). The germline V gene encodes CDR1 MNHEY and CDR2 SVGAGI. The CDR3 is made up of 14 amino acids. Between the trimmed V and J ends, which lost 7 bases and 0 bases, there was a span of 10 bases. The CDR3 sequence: CASKEGGSYNEQFF. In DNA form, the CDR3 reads TGTGCCAGCAAAGAGGGGGGCTCCTACAATGAGCAGTTCTTC.

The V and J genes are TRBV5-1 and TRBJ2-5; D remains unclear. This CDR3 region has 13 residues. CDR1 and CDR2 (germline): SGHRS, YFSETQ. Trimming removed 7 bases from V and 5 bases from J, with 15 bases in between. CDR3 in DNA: TGCGCCAGCTTGTTCATCTACGAGGAGACCCAGTACTTC. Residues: CASLFIYEETQYF.

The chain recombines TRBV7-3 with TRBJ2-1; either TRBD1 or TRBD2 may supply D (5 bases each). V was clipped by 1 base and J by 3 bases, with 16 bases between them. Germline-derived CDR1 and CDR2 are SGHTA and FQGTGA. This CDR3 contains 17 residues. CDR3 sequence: CASSLIPRVGVYNEQFF. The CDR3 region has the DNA TGTGCCAGCAGCTTAATTCCTCGGGTGGGGGTCTACAATGAGCAGTTCTTC.

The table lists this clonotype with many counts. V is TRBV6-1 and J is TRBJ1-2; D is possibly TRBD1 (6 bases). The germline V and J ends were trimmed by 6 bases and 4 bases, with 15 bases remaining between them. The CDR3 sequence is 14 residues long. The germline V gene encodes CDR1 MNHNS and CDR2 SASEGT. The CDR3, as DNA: TGTGCCAGCAGCCTAACAGGGCGCTTCTATGGCTACACCTTC. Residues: CASSLTGRFYGYTF.

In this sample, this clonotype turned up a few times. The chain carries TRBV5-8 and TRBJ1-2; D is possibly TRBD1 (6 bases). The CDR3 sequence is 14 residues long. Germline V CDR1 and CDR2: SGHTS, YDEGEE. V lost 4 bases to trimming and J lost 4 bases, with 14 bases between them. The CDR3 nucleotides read TGTGCCAGCAGCCGGGGGCAGGAGGGCTATGGCTACACCTTC. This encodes CASSRGQEGYGYTF.

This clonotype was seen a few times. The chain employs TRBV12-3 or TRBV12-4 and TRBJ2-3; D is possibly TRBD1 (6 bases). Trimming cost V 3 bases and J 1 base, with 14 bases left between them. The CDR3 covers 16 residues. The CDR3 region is CASSFALSGGTDTQYF. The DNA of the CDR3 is TGTGCCAGCAGTTTCGCCCTCTCAGGGGGCACAGATACGCAGTATTTT.

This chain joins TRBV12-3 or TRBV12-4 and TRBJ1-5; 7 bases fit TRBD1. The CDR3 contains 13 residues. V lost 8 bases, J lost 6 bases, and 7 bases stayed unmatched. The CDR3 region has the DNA TGTGCCAGCTCCAGGACAGGTAGTCAGCCCCAGCATTTT. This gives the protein CASSRTGSQPQHF.

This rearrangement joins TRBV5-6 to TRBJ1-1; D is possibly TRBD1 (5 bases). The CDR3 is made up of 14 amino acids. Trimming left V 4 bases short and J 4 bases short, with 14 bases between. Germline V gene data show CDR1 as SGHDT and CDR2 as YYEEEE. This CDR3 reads CASSKNVQGTEAFF. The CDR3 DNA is TGTGCCAGCAGCAAAAACGTCCAGGGCACTGAAGCTTTCTTT. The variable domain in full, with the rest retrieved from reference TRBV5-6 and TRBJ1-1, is DAGVTQSPTHLIKTRGQQVTLRCSPKSGHDTVSWYQQALGQGPQFIFQYYEEEERQRGNFPDRFSGHQFPNYSSELNVNALLLGDSALYLCASSKNVQGTEAFFGQGTRLTVV.

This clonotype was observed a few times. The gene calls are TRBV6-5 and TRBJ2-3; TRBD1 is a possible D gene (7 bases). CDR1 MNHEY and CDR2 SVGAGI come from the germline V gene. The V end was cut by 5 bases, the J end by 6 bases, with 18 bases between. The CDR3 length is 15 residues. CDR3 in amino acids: CASSAGQLTRDTQYF. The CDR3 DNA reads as TGTGCCAGCAGTGCGGGACAGTTAACGCGGGATACGCAGTATTTT.